A selection of T cell receptor beta chains follows, all from one sample in a study of beta chain features in type 1 diabetes. Sequenced by immunoSEQ multiplex PCR; TCRdb stores in-frame clones only, minus some. Here the sample spans 900,000 or so clones, about a sixth being singletons. The sequenced sample consisted of naive CD4+ T cells from blood. All receptors come from a woman in her late teens or twenties in good health. CDR3s include the opening cysteine and the closing phenylalanine or tryptophan. A D gene is named only where the DNA matches it firmly. Clone size appears in some rows only: once, few, many, or a class for an expanded clone.

V,size,J,D,CDR3,DNA
TRBV4-3,-,TRBJ2-1,TRBD2,CASSQVGLAEGNEQFF,TGCGCCAGCAGCCAAGTCGGGCTAGCGGAGGGCAATGAGCAGTTCTTC
TRBV5-6,few,TRBJ2-3,-,CASSPGTDTQYF,TGTGCCAGCAGCCCTGGCACAGATACGCAGTATTTT
TRBV9,-,TRBJ1-1,-,CASSVEMDTEAFF,TGTGCCAGCAGCGTAGAAATGGACACTGAAGCTTTCTTT
TRBV10-3,-,TRBJ2-1,TRBD2,CAITESGRASNEQFF,TGTGCCATCACCGAAAGCGGGAGGGCTTCCAATGAGCAGTTCTTC
TRBV4-3,-,TRBJ2-7,TRBD2,CASSPLAGGTPLEQYF,TGCGCCAGCAGCCCATTAGCGGGAGGAACACCCCTCGAGCAGTACTTC
TRBV5-6,few,TRBJ2-5,TRBD2,CASSLDRGWTSGRASTEYF,TGTGCCAGCAGCTTGGATAGGGGGTGGACTAGCGGGAGGGCCAGTACCGAATACTTC
TRBV6-5,-,TRBJ1-1,-,CASSYSISMNTEAFF,TGTGCCAGCAGTTACTCGATCTCGATGAACACTGAAGCTTTCTTT
TRBV9,few,TRBJ2-3,TRBD1,CASSPRSWTGKGDTQYF,TGTGCCAGCAGCCCGCGATCCTGGACAGGGAAGGGAGATACGCAGTATTTT
TRBV2,once,TRBJ1-4,TRBD1,CASSRMGTVEKLFF,TGTGCCAGCAGTCGAATGGGGACAGTCGAAAAACTGTTTTTT
TRBV5-1,-,TRBJ1-5,TRBD1,CASSLQGGERQPQHF,TGCGCCAGCAGCTTGCAAGGGGGCGAGCGTCAGCCCCAGCATTTT
TRBV15,-,TRBJ2-1,TRBD2,CATSRSSSGSGNEQFF,TGTGCCACCAGCAGGTCCTCTAGCGGGAGTGGGAATGAGCAGTTCTTC
TRBV28,-,TRBJ2-7,-,CASTTLIRELSSYEQYF,TGTGCCAGCACTACTCTCATCCGGGAACTCAGCTCCTACGAGCAGTACTTC
TRBV2,few,TRBJ2-5,TRBD1,CASSEAWDRSAQYF,TGTGCCAGCAGTGAAGCCTGGGACAGGTCGGCCCAGTACTTC
TRBV4-2,few,TRBJ1-5,-,CASSGQKGNQPQHF,TGTGCCAGCAGCGGACAAAAGGGCAATCAGCCCCAGCATTTT
TRBV11-2,-,TRBJ2-7,TRBD2,CASSLFFTSGEQYF,TGTGCCAGCAGCTTATTCTTCACTAGCGGCGAGCAGTACTTC
TRBV2,few,TRBJ2-5,-,CASSDQVTDRRAETQYF,TGTGCCAGCAGTGATCAGGTTACGGACAGACGAGCGGAGACCCAGTACTTC
TRBV11-3,-,TRBJ2-2,TRBD2,CASSLDGVVAGNGELFF,TGTGCCAGCAGCTTAGATGGGGTCGTAGCGGGAAACGGGGAGCTGTTTTTT
TRBV7-3,-,TRBJ2-5,TRBD1,CASSRWTGQETQYF,TGTGCCAGCAGCCGGTGGACAGGGCAAGAGACCCAGTACTTC
TRBV19,few,TRBJ2-7,-,CASSVGDGRTYEQYF,TGTGCCAGTAGTGTAGGGGACGGACGGACCTACGAGCAGTACTTC
TRBV7-9,-,TRBJ1-2,-,CASNEIGSSYGYTF,TGTGCCAGCAACGAGATTGGCAGTTCCTATGGCTACACCTTC
TRBV27,few,TRBJ2-2,-,CASSTRASKRTGELFF,TGTGCCAGCAGCACCCGGGCGTCAAAAAGAACCGGGGAGCTGTTTTTT
TRBV19,few,TRBJ1-5,-,CASNKGISNQPQHF,TGTGCCAGTAATAAGGGGATAAGCAATCAGCCCCAGCATTTT
TRBV28,-,TRBJ1-5,-,CASSLSVGGNQPQHF,TGTGCCAGCAGTTTATCGGTAGGCGGAAATCAGCCCCAGCATTTT
TRBV19,-,TRBJ2-7,TRBD1,CASSMRGYRGEQYF,TGTGCCAGTAGTATGCGAGGGTACAGGGGCGAGCAGTACTTC
TRBV28,few,TRBJ2-7,TRBD1,CASSLGQGVYEQYF,TGTGCCAGCAGTTTGGGGCAGGGGGTTTACGAGCAGTACTTC
TRBV4-2,-,TRBJ2-7,TRBD1,CASSQDRGPTYEQYF,TGTGCCAGCAGCCAGGATAGGGGGCCAACCTACGAGCAGTACTTC
TRBV5-1,-,TRBJ2-2,-,CASNTGWAGELFF,TGCGCCAGCAATACAGGTTGGGCCGGGGAGCTGTTTTTT
TRBV4-3,-,TRBJ2-2,-,CASSQDLGVAGELFF,TGCGCCAGCAGCCAAGATCTAGGGGTAGCCGGGGAGCTGTTTTTT
TRBV7-2,few,TRBJ2-3,TRBD2,CASSSMTGGSGDTQYF,TGTGCCAGCAGCTCAATGACGGGCGGGAGCGGAGATACGCAGTATTTT